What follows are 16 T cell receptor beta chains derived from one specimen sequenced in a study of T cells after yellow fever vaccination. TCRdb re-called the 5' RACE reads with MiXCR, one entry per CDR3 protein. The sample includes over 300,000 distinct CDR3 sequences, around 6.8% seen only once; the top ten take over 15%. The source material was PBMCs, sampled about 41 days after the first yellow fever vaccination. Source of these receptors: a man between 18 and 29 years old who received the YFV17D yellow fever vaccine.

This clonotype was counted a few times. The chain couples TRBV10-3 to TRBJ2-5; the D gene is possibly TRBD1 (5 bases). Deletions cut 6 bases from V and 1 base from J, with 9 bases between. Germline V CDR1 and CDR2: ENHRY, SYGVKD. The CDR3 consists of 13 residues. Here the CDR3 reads CAISLDSQETQYF. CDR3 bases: TGTGCCATCAGCCTAGACAGCCAAGAGACCCAGTACTTC.

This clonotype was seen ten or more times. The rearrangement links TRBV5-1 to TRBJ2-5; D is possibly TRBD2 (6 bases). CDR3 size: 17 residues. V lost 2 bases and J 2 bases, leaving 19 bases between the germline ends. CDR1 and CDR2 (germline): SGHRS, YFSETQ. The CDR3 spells CASSFWGAGDLQETQYF. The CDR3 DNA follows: TGCGCCAGCAGCTTCTGGGGCGCTGGGGACTTACAAGAGACCCAGTACTTC.

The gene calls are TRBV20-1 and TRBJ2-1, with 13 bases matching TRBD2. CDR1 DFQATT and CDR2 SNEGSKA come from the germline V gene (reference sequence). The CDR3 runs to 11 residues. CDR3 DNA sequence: TGCGGAGGGACTAGCGGGACCCAGCAGTTCTTC. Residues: CGGTSGTQQFF.

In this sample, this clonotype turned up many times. In DNA, the CDR3 is TGTGCCAGCAGCCTAGGGACTAGCACCGGGGAGCTGTTTTTT. The encoded protein is CASSLGTSTGELFF. V and J are TRBV7-3 and TRBJ2-2; 8 nucleotides match TRBD2. The CDR3 is 14 residues long. The germline V gene has CDR1 SGHTA and CDR2 FQGTGA. V gave up 5 bases and J gave up 4 bases; unmatched junction bases: 3.

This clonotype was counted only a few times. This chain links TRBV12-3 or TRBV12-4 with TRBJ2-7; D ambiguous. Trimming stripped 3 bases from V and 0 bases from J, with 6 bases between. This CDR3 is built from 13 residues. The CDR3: CASSFSGSYEQYV. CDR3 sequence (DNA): TGTGCCAGCAGTTTTTCGGGCTCCTACGAGCAGTACGTC.

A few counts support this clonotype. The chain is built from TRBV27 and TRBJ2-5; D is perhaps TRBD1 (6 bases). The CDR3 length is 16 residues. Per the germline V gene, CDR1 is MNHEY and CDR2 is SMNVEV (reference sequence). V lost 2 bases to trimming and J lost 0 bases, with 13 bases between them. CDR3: CASSLHLDRHQETQYF. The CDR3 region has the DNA TGTGCCAGCAGTTTACACTTAGACAGGCACCAAGAGACCCAGTACTTC.

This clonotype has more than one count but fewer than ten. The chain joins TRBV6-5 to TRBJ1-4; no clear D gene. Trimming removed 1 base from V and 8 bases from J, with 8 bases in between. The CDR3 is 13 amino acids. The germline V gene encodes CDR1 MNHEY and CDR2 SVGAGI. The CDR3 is CASSYYEREKLFF. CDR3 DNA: TGTGCCAGCAGTTACTATGAAAGGGAAAAACTGTTTTTT.

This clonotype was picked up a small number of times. This chain's CDR3 is CSARENGERIYEQYF. CDR3 DNA sequence: TGCAGTGCTAGAGAGAACGGGGAGAGGATTTACGAGCAGTACTTC. V and J are TRBV20-1 and TRBJ2-7, with TRBD2 as a possible D gene (5 bases). Trimming cost V 0 bases and J 4 bases, with 16 bases left between them. Germline CDR1 reads DFQATT; CDR2 reads SNEGSKA (reference sequence). The CDR3 has 15 amino acids.

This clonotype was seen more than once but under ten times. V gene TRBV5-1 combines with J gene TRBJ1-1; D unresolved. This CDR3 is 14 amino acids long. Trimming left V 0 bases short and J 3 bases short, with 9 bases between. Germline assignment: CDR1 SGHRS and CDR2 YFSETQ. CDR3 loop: CASSLGVEYTEAFF. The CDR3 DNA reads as TGCGCCAGCAGCTTGGGCGTGGAGTACACTGAAGCTTTCTTT.

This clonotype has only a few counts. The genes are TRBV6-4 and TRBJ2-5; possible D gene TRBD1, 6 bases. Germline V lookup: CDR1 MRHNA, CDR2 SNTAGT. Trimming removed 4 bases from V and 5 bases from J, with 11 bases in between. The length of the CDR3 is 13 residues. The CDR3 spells CASSATGMETQYF. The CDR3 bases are TGTGCCAGCAGTGCCACAGGGATGGAGACCCAGTACTTC.

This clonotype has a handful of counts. CDR3 DNA: TGCGCCAGCAGCCAAGGAGGGGCGAGCGGCCGCAAGAACACTGAAGCTTTCTTT. This codes for CASSQGGASGRKNTEAFF. V gene TRBV4-1 combines with J gene TRBJ1-1; the D gene is possibly TRBD1 (5 bases). CDR3 size: 18 residues. Trimming pared 1 base from V and 1 base from J, leaving 19 bases between. Germline-derived CDR1 and CDR2 are MGHRA and YSYEKL.

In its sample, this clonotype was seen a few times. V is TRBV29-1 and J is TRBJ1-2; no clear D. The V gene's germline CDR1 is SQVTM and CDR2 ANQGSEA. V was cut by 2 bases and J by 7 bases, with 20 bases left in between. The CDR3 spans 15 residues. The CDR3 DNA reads TGCAGCGTTGAATTGGTAGTTTCGATCCCCCTTGGCTACACCTTC. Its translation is CSVELVVSIPLGYTF.

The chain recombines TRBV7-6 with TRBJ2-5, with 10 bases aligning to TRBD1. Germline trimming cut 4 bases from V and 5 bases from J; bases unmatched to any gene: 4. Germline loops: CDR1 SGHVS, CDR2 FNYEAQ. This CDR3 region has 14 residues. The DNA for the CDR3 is TGTGCCAGCAGCTCTGGACAGGGGGACGAGACCCAGTACTTC. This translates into CASSSGQGDETQYF.

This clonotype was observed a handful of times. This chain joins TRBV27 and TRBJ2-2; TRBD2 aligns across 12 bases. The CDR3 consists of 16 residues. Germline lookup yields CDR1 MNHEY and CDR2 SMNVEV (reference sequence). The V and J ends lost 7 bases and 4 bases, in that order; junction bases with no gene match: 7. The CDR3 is CASKTSGGLSTGELFF. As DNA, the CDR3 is TGTGCCAGCAAGACTAGCGGGGGCTTGAGCACCGGGGAGCTGTTTTTT.

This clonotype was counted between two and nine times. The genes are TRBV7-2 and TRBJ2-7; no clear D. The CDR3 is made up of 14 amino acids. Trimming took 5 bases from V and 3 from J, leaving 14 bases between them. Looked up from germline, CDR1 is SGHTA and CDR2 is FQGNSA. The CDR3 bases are TGTGCCAGCAGCCCCAGTTTAGGATTCTACGAGCAGTACGTC. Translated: CASSPSLGFYEQYV.

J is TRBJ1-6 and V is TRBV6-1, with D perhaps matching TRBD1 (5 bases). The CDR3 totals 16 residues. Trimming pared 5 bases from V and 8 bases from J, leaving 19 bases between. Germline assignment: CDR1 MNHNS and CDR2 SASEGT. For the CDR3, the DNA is TGTGCCAGCAGTAAAACAGGACTGCGGGGGGATTCACCCCTCCACTTT. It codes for CASSKTGLRGDSPLHF.